This TCR beta chain was observed in a study of T cells in Graves' hyperthyroidism and ophthalmopathy. This clonotype was detected many times. The V gene's germline CDR1 is SGHTA and CDR2 FQGNSA. This CDR3 is built from 13 residues. After removal of 5 bases from V and 9 bases from J, the junction contained 7 bases not matched to a gene. What was amplified from RNA transcripts were TCR beta CDR3 regions. When the TCR CDR3 underwent first-round RT-PCR, the HTBI primer set was used. TCRdb fed the multiplex PCR reads into MiXCR, producing one record per CDR3 protein. The sample yields hundreds of thousands of distinct CDR3 sequences, over 40% seen once.

Sequencing was carried out using peripheral blood or thyroid tissue (not recorded which). This sequence was found in an adult man with Graves' disease, either hyperthyroidism or ophthalmopathy (not recorded which). This chain links TRBV7-2 with TRBJ1-5, with 7 positions matching TRBD1. The CDR3 DNA sequence: TGTGCCAGCAGCCGAGACAGGGCGCGGCCCCAGCATTTT. Protein sequence: CASSRDRARPQHF.